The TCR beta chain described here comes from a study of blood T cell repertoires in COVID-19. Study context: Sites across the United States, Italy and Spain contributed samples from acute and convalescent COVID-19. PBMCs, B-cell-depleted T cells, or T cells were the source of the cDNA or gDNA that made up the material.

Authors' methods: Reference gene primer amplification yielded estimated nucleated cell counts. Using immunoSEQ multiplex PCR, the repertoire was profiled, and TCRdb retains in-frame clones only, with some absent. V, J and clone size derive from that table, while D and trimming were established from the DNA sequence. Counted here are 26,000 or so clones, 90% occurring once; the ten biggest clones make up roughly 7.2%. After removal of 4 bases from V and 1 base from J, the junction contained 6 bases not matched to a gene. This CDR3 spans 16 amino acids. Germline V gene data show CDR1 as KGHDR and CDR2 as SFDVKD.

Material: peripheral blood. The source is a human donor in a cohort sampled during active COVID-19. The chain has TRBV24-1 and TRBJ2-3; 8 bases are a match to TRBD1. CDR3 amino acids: CATSESGTGRTDTQYF. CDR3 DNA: TGTGCCACCAGTGAGTCCGGGACAGGTCGCACAGATACGCAGTATTTT.